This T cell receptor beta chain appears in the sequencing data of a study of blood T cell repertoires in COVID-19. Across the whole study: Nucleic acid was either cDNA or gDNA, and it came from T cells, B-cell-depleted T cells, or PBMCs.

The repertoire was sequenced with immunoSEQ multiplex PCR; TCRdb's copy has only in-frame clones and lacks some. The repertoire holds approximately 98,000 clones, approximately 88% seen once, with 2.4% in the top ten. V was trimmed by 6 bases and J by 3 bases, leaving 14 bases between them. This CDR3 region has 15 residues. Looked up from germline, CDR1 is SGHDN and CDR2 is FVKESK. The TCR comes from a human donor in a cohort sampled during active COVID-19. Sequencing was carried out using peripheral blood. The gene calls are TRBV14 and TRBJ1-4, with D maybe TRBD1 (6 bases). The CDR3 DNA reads TGTGCCAGCAGGCCCACAGGGAAAGCTAATGAAAAACTGTTTTTT. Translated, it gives CASRPTGKANEKLFF.